These T cell receptor beta chains were read from a single sample in a study of shared clonotypes between healthy human individuals. Repertoires were generated with immunoSEQ multiplex PCR, while TCRdb's copy carries only in-frame clones and drops some. This sample yields about 2,200,000 clones, of which under 95% are seen a single time; around 1.7% belongs to the top ten. Sequenced: naive CD8+ T cells from PBMCs. All receptors derive from a man aged 18 to 30 in good health. Some clones in this sample may be carry-over from other donors' samples. Each CDR3 is given with its conserved first and last residue. A D gene is named only where the DNA matches it firmly. Size is stated for part of the rows, as once, few or many counts, or as a class when the clone is expanded.

clone_size	d_call	v_call	j_call	cdr3_nt	cdr3_aa
NA	NA	TRBV6-5	TRBJ2-1	TGTGCCAGCAGTTACCTGGGCGCTTTCAATGAGCAGTTCTTC	CASSYLGAFNEQFF
NA	TRBD1	TRBV2	TRBJ2-7	TGTGCCAGCAGTGCGGGACAGGGGTTCGACGAGCAGTACTTC	CASSAGQGFDEQYF
NA	NA	TRBV27	TRBJ2-7	TGTGCCAGCAGTTTAATCCCAGACTTC	CASSLIPDF
NA	TRBD2	TRBV7-9	TRBJ2-7	TGTGCCAGCAGCCCTCGGACTAGCGGGAGCCACGAGCAGTACTTC	CASSPRTSGSHEQYF
NA	NA	TRBV27	TRBJ1-2	TGTGCCAGCAGTCTATCTTCAGGGGAGCGGGCTTATGGCTACACCTTC	CASSLSSGERAYGYTF
NA	TRBD2	TRBV2	TRBJ2-3	TGTGCCAGCAGTGAAGTTACTAGCGGGACCCCAGATACGCAGTATTTT	CASSEVTSGTPDTQYF
NA	NA	TRBV13	TRBJ2-7	TGTGCCAGCAGCGAAGCTGATGCCTACGAGCAGTACTTC	CASSEADAYEQYF
few	NA	TRBV28	TRBJ1-5	TGTGCCAGCAGATCAGAGGGTCAGCCCCAGCATTTT	CASRSEGQPQHF
NA	NA	TRBV7-9	TRBJ2-5	TGTGCCAGCAGCGCAGGGGAGACGGAGACCCAGTACTTC	CASSAGETETQYF
NA	NA	TRBV28	TRBJ2-5	TGTGCCATCAAGGCCGGAGGGGAGACCCAGTACTTC	CAIKAGGETQYF
NA	TRBD2	TRBV7-3	TRBJ2-1	TGTGCCAGCAGCTTAAGCACTAGCGGGGGAGTGTACAATGAGCAGTTCTTC	CASSLSTSGGVYNEQFF
NA	TRBD2	TRBV2	TRBJ2-3	TGTGCCAGCAGTTCGACTCTAGCGGGAGTGCTAGATACGCAGTATTTT	CASSSTLAGVLDTQYF
NA	NA	TRBV5-6	TRBJ1-3	TGTGCCAGCAGCTTGGCCCTGTTCAACACCATATATTTT	CASSLALFNTIYF
few	NA	TRBV4-3	TRBJ1-1	TGCGCCAGCAGCCAAGCAGTGGGAGGCGGCACTGAAGCTTTCTTT	CASSQAVGGGTEAFF
NA	TRBD1	TRBV27	TRBJ1-2	TGTGCCAGCAGTTCGGAACAGGGGCGTAACTATGGCTACACCTTC	CASSSEQGRNYGYTF
NA	TRBD1	TRBV7-9	TRBJ2-5	TGTGCCAGCAGCTCGGACAGGCTACAAGAGACCCAGTACTTC	CASSSDRLQETQYF
NA	NA	TRBV7-2	TRBJ1-1	TGTGCCAGCAGCCCCCGCCGGGGGGCGGGGACTGAAGCTTTCTTT	CASSPRRGAGTEAFF